This record concerns one TCR beta chain sequence. This clonotype was recorded a few times. What antigen it recognizes has not been identified. Qualities for individual bases were not recorded, and no much larger clone is one base off. Libraries were prepared through 5' RACE. The reads were generated on an Illumina HiSeq 2500. A second PCR of roughly 7 to 11 cycles was performed with a sample-barcoded 5' primer and a J-beta primer mix. A template-switch 5' adaptor carrying 12 random nucleotides introduced a unique molecular identifier onto each TCR beta cDNA molecule. Each sample yielded at least 2.5 million CDR3-containing paired-end reads. First-strand cDNA synthesis was performed from all RNA using the Mint cDNA synthesis kit, with priming by a TRBC-specific oligonucleotide. Following uracil-DNA glycosylase treatment, all cDNA underwent a first 18-cycle PCR with the universal primers M1SS and BC2_uni_R. Processing in the source paper ran as follows. Normalization of each sample was performed by random selection of 1 million high-quality reads, each carrying a distinct molecular identifier. Instead of being binned into consensus sequences, reads with shared molecular identifiers were discarded. MiTCR, with a Q25 quality threshold and the strictest error-elimination algorithm, was used for CDR3 identification, clonotype clustering and error correction. Lower-bound total TCR beta diversity was estimated with a nonparametric unseen species model using Euler transformation. Using fastp trimming at Q25 and MiXCR clonotype assembly, TCRdb reanalyzed the public sequencing data and kept in-frame beta chains. Rows are combined by CDR3 protein, so each entry shows the most common genes and DNA. TCRdb, not the original authors, processed these V and J calls. Counted in this sample were 700,000 to 850,000 distinct CDR3 sequences; 40% to 65% of them appeared once. Roughly 40% of the sample comes from the top ten.

This entry belongs to a study of blood T cells in healthy people across ages (dated by TCRdb to the mid-2010s). Some background on the complete study: In model experiments, template switching captured roughly one uniquely barcoded TCR beta cDNA molecule for every two T cells. The donors were split into four age groups: young (average around 15 years), middle-aged (about 40), aged (over 55) and long-lived (approximately 89). To avoid experimental bias, donors of different ages were randomly spread across the sequencing lanes. Age-related changes in TCR beta repertoire diversity were measured in the study by deep sequencing normalized with unique cDNA molecular identifiers. Two additional independent replicas of 1 million unique cDNA reads from the same blood draw were analyzed for two donors (one aged 18 to 29 and one aged 80 or older). Findings and caveats that apply to the study as a whole: Observed TCR beta diversity correlated strongly with the percentage of naive T cells measured by flow cytometry. Because the CMV infection status of the donors was unknown, age-related changes in expanded clonotypes may potentially have been confounded. Estimates of total diversity based on one million sequenced T cells were considered lower bounds and underestimates. Compared with the aged group, the long-lived group had more naive CD4+ T cells, fewer expanded clones and increased TCR diversity, a pattern suggesting age selection. Observed TCR beta diversity per million T cells fell roughly linearly with age, and a significant reduction was already apparent by age roughly 40. Because profiling used bulk unsorted PBMCs, naive and antigen-experienced compartments could not be compared conclusively.

The donors were some 39 Caucasian individuals from Russia, aged roughly 6 to 100 years, who were systemically healthy. Around 9.9 milliliters of peripheral blood were collected from each donor into EDTA-treated Vacutainer tubes. Ficoll-Paque density-gradient centrifugation was used to isolate PBMCs, with at least 6 million obtained per sample. Total RNA, at least 6 micrograms per sample, was extracted from PBMCs with Trizol reagent. For every donor, an aliquot of PBMCs went through flow cytometry to measure the percentages of naive CD45RAhigh/CD27high T cells. Sequenced sample: blood. The sequence was obtained from a man older than 75 in good health.

The DNA sequence reads TGTGCCAGCAGTGACGGGACAGGGCTGTACTTC. The resulting protein is CASSDGTGLYF. This sequence uses TRBV6-1 and TRBJ2-5; 9 bases in the junction line up with TRBD1. Sequences MNHNS (CDR1) and SASEGT (CDR2) are obtained from the germline V gene. Its CDR3 holds 11 amino acids, cysteine through phenylalanine. The sequence is cut down to CDR3 DNA, 33 bases in frame from base 1. V and J are trimmed by 3 bases and 13 bases, and the gene matches miss 3 bases of the junction.